One sample yielded the 21 T cell receptor beta chains listed below, sequenced in a study of T cells after yellow fever vaccination. From the 5' RACE reads, TCRdb called clonotypes with MiXCR, one entry per CDR3 protein. Here the sample spans some 600,000 distinct CDR3 sequences, roughly an eighth being singletons. Sample: PBMCs, taken on the day of the yellow fever booster vaccination. The origin of the receptors is a man in his thirties or forties who received the YFV17D yellow fever vaccine.

CDR3 coding DNA: TGTGCCAGCAGCTTAGCTAGCTCAGACTACGAGCAGTACTTC. It translates to CASSLASSDYEQYF. The chain recombines TRBV7-2 with TRBJ2-7; D unclear. The CDR3 extends over 14 amino acids. Trimming removed 0 bases at V and 3 bases at J, with 9 bases between. Looked up from germline, CDR1 is SGHTA and CDR2 is FQGNSA.

This chain joins TRBV12-3 or TRBV12-4 and TRBJ1-1; a weak D match, TRBD1 (5 bases). The ends were cut back, 5 bases at V and 4 bases at J, with 11 bases in the middle. The CDR3 runs 13 residues. CDR3 loop: CASSDSQITEAFF. The CDR3 nucleotides are TGTGCCAGCAGTGACAGCCAAATCACTGAAGCTTTCTTT.

This rearrangement joins TRBV10-3 to TRBJ1-2; no definite D call. The ends were cut back, 4 bases at V and 5 bases at J, with 17 bases in the middle. Per germline, CDR1 ENHRY and CDR2 SYGVKD. The CDR3 length is 15 residues. The CDR3, as DNA: TGTGCCATCAGTGCTGGAAACCAAAAAGGGTATGGCTACACCTTC. Protein product: CAISAGNQKGYGYTF.

This clonotype appeared a few times. The J gene is TRBJ2-6, the V gene TRBV6-1; D is undetermined. CDR1 is MNHNS, CDR2 SASEGT, per germline. V was shortened by 6 bases and J by 1 base, with 10 bases between the two germline ends. The CDR3 length is 15 residues. CDR3 sequence (DNA): TGTGCCAGCAGCACACCCCAGTCTGGGGCCAACGTCCTGACTTTC. It is translated as CASSTPQSGANVLTF.

V usage is TRBV2 and J usage is TRBJ2-2; D may correspond to TRBD1 or TRBD2 (5 bases each). The CDR3 covers 15 residues. V lost 7 bases and J 0 bases, leaving 12 bases between the germline ends. Per the germline V gene, CDR1 is SNHLY and CDR2 is FYNNEI. The CDR3 protein is CASTSRVSNTGELFF. The DNA for the CDR3 is TGTGCCAGCACTAGCAGGGTGTCGAACACCGGGGAGCTGTTTTTT.

The V and J genes are TRBV27 and TRBJ2-5; 7 nucleotides line up with TRBD2. With V trimmed by 5 bases and J by 2 bases, 8 bases remained unmatched. There are 15 residues in the CDR3. Germline CDR1 MNHEY, CDR2 SMNVEV (reference sequence). The chain's CDR3 is CASSPGTTAQETQYF. The CDR3 region has the DNA TGTGCCAGCAGTCCCGGGACTACAGCACAAGAGACCCAGTACTTC.

The chain carries TRBV6-2 or TRBV6-3 and TRBJ2-1; 10 bases line up with TRBD1. This CDR3 contains 15 residues. Per the germline V gene, CDR1 is MNHEY and CDR2 is SVGEGT. Germline trimming cut 2 bases from V and 2 bases from J; bases unmatched to any gene: 0. CDR3: CASSYGQGAYNEQFF. The CDR3 coding sequence is TGTGCCAGCAGTTACGGACAGGGGGCCTACAATGAGCAGTTCTTC.

This clonotype was recorded a few times. The rearrangement joins TRBV19 to TRBJ2-2; TRBD1 is a possible D gene (6 bases). This CDR3 has 15 residues. Trimming took off 0 bases at V and 4 bases at J, with 9 bases between the two ends. The germline V gene has CDR1 LNHDA and CDR2 SQIVND (reference sequence). Written as DNA, the CDR3 is TGTGCCAGTAGTATAGAGCTAGGGGGCACCGGGGAGCTGTTTTTT. Protein sequence: CASSIELGGTGELFF.

This clonotype was recorded a few times. The chain recombines TRBV3-1 with TRBJ2-7; 8 positions match TRBD2. In germline, CDR1 is LGHDT, CDR2 YNNKEL (reference sequence). The CDR3 is made up of 18 amino acids. V shed 0 bases, J shed 4 bases, and the junction held 14 bases outside the gene matches. The DNA for the CDR3 is TGTGCCAGCAGCCAAGAGGGTGATGGCGGGAGGAGCTTGTACGAGCAGTACTTC. Protein sequence: CASSQEGDGGRSLYEQYF.

The genes are TRBV4-1 and TRBJ2-3; no clear D gene. CDR1 and CDR2 (germline): MGHRA, YSYEKL. This CDR3 has 14 amino acids. Trimming shortened V by 4 bases and J by 5 bases, and 13 bases separated the two germline ends. The CDR3 nucleotides are TGCGCCAGCAGCCCGGACCAGCTCCAAGATACGCAGTATTTT. This codes for CASSPDQLQDTQYF.

V usage is TRBV27 and J usage is TRBJ2-1, with unresolved D. Germline values: CDR1 MNHEY, CDR2 SMNVEV (reference sequence). The V gene lost 1 base and the J gene lost 14 bases, with 12 bases spanning the gap. The CDR3 sequence is 12 residues long. The CDR3 sequence is CASSLFPGGEFF. CDR3 in DNA: TGTGCCAGCAGTTTATTTCCCGGCGGAGAGTTCTTC.

This chain uses TRBV7-2 with TRBJ2-3; 11 positions agree with TRBD1. The CDR3 runs 14 residues. Germline lookup yields CDR1 SGHTA and CDR2 FQGNSA. The V gene end was trimmed by 4 bases and the J gene end by 8 bases; junction bases not matched to a gene: 5. The CDR3 is CASSSDRGRGTQYF. Here the CDR3 DNA reads TGTGCCAGCAGCTCGGACAGGGGGCGAGGTACGCAGTATTTT.

The J gene is TRBJ2-1, the V gene TRBV29-1; perhaps TRBD1 as D (6 bases). Germline CDR1 reads SQVTM; CDR2 reads ANQGSEA. The CDR3 is 11 residues long. Trimming stripped 6 bases from V and 9 bases from J, with 12 bases between. CDR3 nucleotides: TGCAGCGTCCTACAGGGCGGTGAGCAGTTCTTC. Translating gives CSVLQGGEQFF.

Only a few counts were recorded for this clonotype. V usage is TRBV7-9 and J usage is TRBJ2-7; a weak D match, TRBD2 (6 bases). The CDR3 is 14 amino acids. The V gene's germline CDR1 is SEHNR and CDR2 FQNEAQ (reference sequence). The V gene lost 3 bases and the J gene lost 5 bases, with 14 bases spanning the gap. For the CDR3, the DNA is TGTGCCAGCAGCTTCCGGGACGGAGGGAACGAGCAGTACTTC. Encoded protein: CASSFRDGGNEQYF.

Only a few counts were recorded for this clonotype. J is TRBJ2-4 and V is TRBV20-1, with D possibly being TRBD1 (6 bases). V lost 2 bases and J lost 6, with 17 bases in between. The CDR3 spans 15 residues. Germline V gene sequence: CDR1 DFQATT, CDR2 SNEGSKA (reference sequence). The CDR3: CSARFLRVQGNIQYF. Written as DNA, the CDR3 is TGCAGTGCTAGATTTCTCAGAGTACAGGGAAACATTCAGTACTTC.

This clonotype came up a few times. The gene calls are TRBV7-3 and TRBJ1-2; D is unresolved. Germline loops: CDR1 SGHTA, CDR2 FQGTGA. The CDR3 covers 15 residues. V gave up 5 bases and J gave up 6 bases, with 19 bases separating them. CDR3 loop: CASSPDPALRDGYTF. In nucleotides, the CDR3 is TGTGCCAGCAGCCCCGACCCCGCGCTTCGGGATGGCTACACCTTC.

The rearrangement links TRBV5-1 to TRBJ2-7, with D perhaps matching TRBD1 or TRBD2 (6 bases each). The CDR3 runs to 13 residues. The V end lost 6 bases, the J end lost 2 bases, and 12 bases lay between the germline ends. Germline CDR1 is SGHRS and CDR2 is YFSETQ. The CDR3 nucleotides are TGCGCCAGCAATGGAGGGGGGACCTACGAGCAGTACTTC. Its protein is CASNGGGTYEQYF. Based on the CDR3 plus reference TRBV5-1 and TRBJ2-7, the full variable domain is KAGVTQTPRYLIKTRGQQVTLSCSPISGHRSVSWYQQTPGQGLQFLFEYFSETQRNKGNFPGRFSGRQFSNSRSEMNVSTLELGDSALYLCASNGGGTYEQYFGPGTRLTVT.

This clonotype showed up just a few times. V is TRBV5-6 and J is TRBJ1-1; D possibly corresponds to TRBD1 (5 bases). CDR1 and CDR2 from the germline V gene are SGHDT and YYEEEE. V shed 3 bases and J shed 1 base, with 10 bases lying between them. The CDR3 has 14 amino acids. Here the CDR3 reads CASSSGTENTEAFF. The CDR3 DNA reads TGTGCCAGCAGCTCCGGGACGGAGAACACTGAAGCTTTCTTT.

This clonotype was seen only a few times. This chain links TRBV15 with TRBJ2-2; D remains ambiguous. The length of the CDR3 is 15 residues. V was shortened by 2 bases and J by 7 bases, with 14 bases between the two germline ends. Germline V gene data show CDR1 as LNHNV and CDR2 as YYDKDF (reference sequence). The CDR3 nucleotides are TGTGCCACCAGCAGACAATTTTTTGGAATCGGGGAGCTGTTTTTT. This encodes CATSRQFFGIGELFF.

This clonotype was seen only a few times. This chain links TRBV20-1 with TRBJ2-7, with no clear D. The germline V gene has CDR1 DFQATT and CDR2 SNEGSKA (reference sequence). V lost 0 bases, J lost 3 bases, and 6 bases lay in between. The CDR3 extends over 12 amino acids. As DNA, the CDR3 is TGCAGTGCTAGAGATATGAACTACGAGCAGTACTTC. It yields the protein CSARDMNYEQYF.

This clonotype was seen at least ten times. This chain uses TRBV28 with TRBJ2-7; D uncertain. Looked up from germline, CDR1 is MDHEN and CDR2 is SYDVKM. V was clipped by 6 bases and J by 1 base, with 7 bases between them. CDR3 length equals 12 residues. Here the CDR3 reads CASSYLSYEQYF. The DNA of the CDR3 is TGTGCCAGCAGCTATCTGTCCTACGAGCAGTACTTC.